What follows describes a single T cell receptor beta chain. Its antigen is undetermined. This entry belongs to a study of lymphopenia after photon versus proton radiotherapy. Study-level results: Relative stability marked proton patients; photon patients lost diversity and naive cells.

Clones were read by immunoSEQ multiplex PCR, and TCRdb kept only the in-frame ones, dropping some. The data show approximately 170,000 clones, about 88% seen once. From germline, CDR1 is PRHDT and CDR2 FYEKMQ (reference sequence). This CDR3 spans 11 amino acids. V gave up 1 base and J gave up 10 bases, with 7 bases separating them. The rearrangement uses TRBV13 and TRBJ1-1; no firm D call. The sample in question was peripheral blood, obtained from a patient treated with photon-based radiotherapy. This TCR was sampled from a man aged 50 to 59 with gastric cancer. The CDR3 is CASSLAPTAFF. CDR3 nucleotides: TGTGCCAGCAGCTTAGCCCCGACAGCTTTCTTT.